The rows below give T cell receptor beta chains drawn from one sample of a study of shared T cell receptors in the human thymus. The table came from immunoSEQ multiplex PCR; TCRdb's copy has only in-frame clones and leaves some out. This repertoire shows some 700,000 clones, 70% to 90% found once; its top ten account for 0.0095% to 0.011%. The data were also submitted as part of a second study, on human thymus T cells.

The sequenced sample was thymocytes. All receptors come from a girl less than two years old with a congenital heart defect. The CDR3 runs from the conserved cysteine through the conserved F or W. D genes are given only for firm matches. The size of a clone is reported for some rows only, either as once, few or many, or as a class for expanded clones.

TRBV14,.,TRBJ1-4,TRBD1,CASSQDTGEWEKLFF,TGTGCCAGCAGCCAAGATACAGGGGAGTGGGAAAAACTGTTTTTT
TRBV6-5,.,TRBJ2-3,TRBD1,CASSYYRGADTQYF,TGTGCCAGCAGTTACTACAGGGGCGCAGATACGCAGTATTTT
TRBV12-5,.,TRBJ2-1,TRBD2,CASGLVYFGGAAYNEQFF,TGTGCTAGTGGTTTGGTATATTTCGGGGGGGCGGCCTACAATGAGCAGTTCTTC
TRBV6-5,.,TRBJ1-5,TRBD1,CASSHGTGASQPQHF,TGTGCCAGCAGTCACGGGACAGGGGCGAGTCAGCCCCAGCATTTT
TRBV20-1,.,TRBJ2-7,.,CRVARVPEQYF,TGCAGAGTAGCCCGGGTCCCAGAGCAGTACTTC
TRBV9,.,TRBJ2-2,TRBD1,CASSTRQGSGTGELFF,TGTGCCAGCAGCACCCGACAGGGTTCGGGCACCGGGGAGCTGTTTTTT
TRBV19,once,TRBJ1-5,.,CASSMSHRVVNQPQHF,TGTGCCAGTAGTATGTCGCACAGGGTTGTTAATCAGCCCCAGCATTTT
TRBV7-9,.,TRBJ1-2,.,CAILILNSGYGYTF,TGTGCCATCCTCATCCTTAATTCCGGGTATGGCTACACCTTC
TRBV29-1,.,TRBJ2-3,TRBD2,CSVDTSGGSTDTQYF,TGCAGCGTAGATACTAGCGGGGGGAGCACAGATACGCAGTATTTT
TRBV10-2,.,TRBJ1-2,TRBD1,CASSVGQGNGYTF,TGCGCCAGCTCTGTGGGACAGGGCAATGGCTACACCTTC
TRBV4-1,.,TRBJ1-1,TRBD1,CASSQDQGQGARNTEAFF,TGCGCCAGCAGCCAAGATCAGGGACAGGGGGCCCGGAACACTGAAGCTTTCTTT
TRBV12-5,.,TRBJ2-6,.,CASGLVKSAAKNSGANVLTF,TGTGCTAGTGGTTTGGTAAAATCAGCGGCCAAGAACTCTGGGGCCAACGTCCTGACTTTC
TRBV5-1,.,TRBJ1-2,TRBD1,CASRPQDRDRGYIF,TGCGCCAGCAGGCCACAGGACAGGGATCGTGGCTACATCTTC
TRBV21-1,.,TRBJ1-1,.,CASSKEEQGERGGRAFF,TGTGCCAGCAGCAAAGAGGAGCAGGGGGAAAGGGGCGGGAGGGCTTTCTTT
TRBV5-6,.,TRBJ1-5,.,CASSSNSNQPQHF,TGTGCCAGCAGCTCCAACTCCAATCAGCCCCAGCATTTT
TRBV27,.,TRBJ2-4,TRBD2,CASSLGLAENIQYF,TGTGCCAGCAGTTTAGGACTAGCGGAAAACATTCAGTACTTC
TRBV11-1,once,TRBJ2-3,TRBD1,CATTWDRYTDTQYF,TGTGCCACCACCTGGGACAGGTACACAGATACGCAGTATTTT
TRBV6-5,.,TRBJ1-1,.,CASRIREDTEAFF,TGTGCCAGCAGAATCCGGGAAGACACTGAAGCTTTCTTT
TRBV4-1,.,TRBJ1-2,.,CASSQDSWAPSTGYTF,TGCGCCAGCAGCCAAGATTCGTGGGCACCCAGTACTGGCTACACCTTC
TRBV6-5,.,TRBJ2-7,.,CASSHAGSYEQYF,TGTGCCAGCAGCCACGCAGGAAGCTACGAGCAGTACTTC
TRBV19,.,TRBJ2-7,.,CASSMAGVSYEQYF,TGTGCCAGTAGTATGGCAGGGGTTTCCTACGAGCAGTACTTC
TRBV5-1,.,TRBJ2-1,TRBD2,CASSLKILAGGDNEQFF,TGCGCCAGCAGCTTAAAGATTCTAGCGGGGGGCGACAATGAGCAGTTCTTC
TRBV9,once,TRBJ1-1,.,CASSVGQVLGNTEAFF,TGTGCCAGCAGCGTAGGGCAGGTATTGGGGAACACTGAAGCTTTCTTT
TRBV5-4,.,TRBJ1-2,.,CASSLESFSYGYTF,TGTGCCAGCAGCTTGGAGAGTTTCTCCTATGGCTACACCTTC
TRBV4-3,.,TRBJ1-6,TRBD1,CASSQETGTDNSPLHF,TGCGCCAGCAGCCAAGAAACCGGGACAGATAATTCACCCCTCCACTTT
TRBV6-5,.,TRBJ1-1,.,CASSFSLGGESTEAFF,TGTGCCAGCAGTTTTTCCCTAGGGGGGGAATCCACTGAAGCTTTCTTT
TRBV6-6,.,TRBJ1-4,TRBD1,CASSPRDRGSNEKLFF,TGTGCCAGCAGTCCCCGGGACAGGGGGAGTAATGAAAAACTGTTTTTT
TRBV5-1,.,TRBJ1-5,.,CASSLTPTGVSNQPQHF,TGCGCCAGCAGCTTGACACCCACAGGAGTCTCAAATCAGCCCCAGCATTTT
TRBV5-4,.,TRBJ1-2,.,CASSLSSSGIYGYTF,TGTGCCAGCAGCTTGTCGTCCTCGGGAATCTATGGCTACACCTTC
TRBV28,.,TRBJ1-2,TRBD1,CASSFPRTDREYGYTF,TGTGCCAGCAGTTTCCCCCGAACGGACAGGGAGTATGGCTACACCTTC
TRBV5-1,.,TRBJ2-5,TRBD2,CASGNLGGDIAGGRQETQYF,TGCGCCTCCGGAAACCTCGGGGGGGATATAGCGGGGGGCCGCCAAGAGACCCAGTACTTC
TRBV29-1,.,TRBJ2-3,TRBD1,CSVPGQGTDTQYF,TGCAGCGTTCCGGGACAGGGGACAGATACGCAGTATTTT
TRBV6-6,.,TRBJ2-5,TRBD1,CASTDRAGETQYF,TGTGCCAGCACCGACAGGGCGGGAGAGACCCAGTACTTC
TRBV12-2,.,TRBJ1-2,.,CASRLDRANYGYTF,TGTGCAAGTCGCCTGGACAGGGCTAACTATGGCTACACCTTC
TRBV10-2,.,TRBJ2-7,TRBD1,CASSGLWGTAKFASYEQYF,TGCGCCAGCAGTGGACTATGGGGGACAGCGAAATTTGCCTCCTACGAGCAGTACTTC